This TCR beta chain was sequenced for a study of blood T cell repertoires in COVID-19. Across the whole study: Italy, Spain and the United States were the sources of the convalescent and acute COVID-19 samples. Nucleic acid was either cDNA or gDNA, and it came from T cells, B-cell-depleted T cells, or PBMCs.

Source study methods: Amplified reference gene primers provided the basis for estimating nucleated cell counts. TCRdb's copy holds only in-frame clones and misses some; the assay was immunoSEQ multiplex PCR. V and J calls and clone size follow that table, whereas D and trimming were derived from the DNA. In the table there are about 220,000 clones, roughly 87% of which are singletons. Per the germline V gene, CDR1 is MDHEN and CDR2 is SYDVKM. V was cut by 2 bases and J by 7 bases, with 17 bases left in between. CDR3 length: 16 residues. Sequencing was carried out using peripheral blood. The clonotype comes from a man aged 35-49 years with active or convalescent COVID-19. The chain couples TRBV28 to TRBJ1-4; TRBD1 might be the D (5 bases). The CDR3 coding sequence is TGTGCCAGCAGTTTAAATGTGGGGCCGACGGGTGAAAAACTGTTTTTT. This sequence encodes CASSLNVGPTGEKLFF.